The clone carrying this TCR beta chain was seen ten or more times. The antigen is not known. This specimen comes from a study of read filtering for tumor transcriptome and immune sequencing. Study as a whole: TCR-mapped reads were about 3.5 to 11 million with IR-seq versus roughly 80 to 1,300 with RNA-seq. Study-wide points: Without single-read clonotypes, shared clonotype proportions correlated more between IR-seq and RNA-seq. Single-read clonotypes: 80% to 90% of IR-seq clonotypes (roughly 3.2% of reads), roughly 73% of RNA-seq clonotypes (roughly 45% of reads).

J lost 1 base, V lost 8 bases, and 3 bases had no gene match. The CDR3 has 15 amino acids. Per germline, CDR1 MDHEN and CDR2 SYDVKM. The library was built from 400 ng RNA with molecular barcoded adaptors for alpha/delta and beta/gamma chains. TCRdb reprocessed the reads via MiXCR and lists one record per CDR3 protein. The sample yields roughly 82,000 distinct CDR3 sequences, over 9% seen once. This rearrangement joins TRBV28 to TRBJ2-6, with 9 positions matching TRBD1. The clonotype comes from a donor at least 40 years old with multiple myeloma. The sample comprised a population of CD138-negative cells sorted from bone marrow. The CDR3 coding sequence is TGTGCCAGCCGGGACAGGGTTTCTGGGGCCAACGTCCTGACTTTC. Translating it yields CASRDRVSGANVLTF. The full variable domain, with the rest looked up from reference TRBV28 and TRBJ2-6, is DVKVTQSSRYLVKRTGEKVFLECVQDMDHENMFWYRQDPGLGLRLIYFSYDVKMKEKGDIPEGYSVSREKKERFSLILESASTNQTSMYLCASRDRVSGANVLTFGAGSRLTVL.